Listed below are T cell receptor beta chains from one sample, sequenced in a study of neurological immune-mediated disorders. TCRdb used MiXCR to reprocess the 5' RACE reads, holding one entry per CDR3 protein. The sample lists roughly 67,000 distinct CDR3 sequences; over 4% were seen once. The sample comprised PBMCs. The source is a man aged 50-59 years with multiple sclerosis. The conserved cysteine and the conserved F or W are not part of the CDR3 here. The order of the fields is J gene, V gene, CDR3 protein.

>TRBJ1-5|TRBV7-9
ASSLEGLEGQPQH
>TRBJ1-5|TRBV20-1
SAIRTAPYNQPQH
>TRBJ2-5|TRBV11-2
ASSFNNQGQETQY
>TRBJ1-3|TRBV9
ASRALEAGNTIY
>TRBJ2-2|TRBV4-2
ASGPNIANTGELF
>TRBJ1-2|TRBV12-3/TRBV12-4
ASSFNRQGAAYGYT
>TRBJ2-1|TRBV7-9
ASSLAQGIYNEQF
>TRBJ1-5|TRBV20-1
SARNSNQPQH
>TRBJ2-7|TRBV7-2
ASSLALGPEQY
>TRBJ2-6|TRBV5-1
ASSLKRRRGLGANVLT
>TRBJ2-1|TRBV7-2
ASSLQSYNEQF
>TRBJ1-1|TRBV23-1
ASSQSGHRMNTEAF
>TRBJ1-1|TRBV19
ASSTITEAF
>TRBJ2-7|TRBV12-3/TRBV12-4
ASSKLLASGVYEQY
>TRBJ2-2|TRBV12-3/TRBV12-4
ASSRRQSTGELF
>TRBJ2-7|TRBV27
ASSLLATSHEQY
>TRBJ2-3|TRBV7-8
ASSLRPRGEGTDTQY
>TRBJ2-5|TRBV5-1
ASSLIIRGTTETQY
>TRBJ1-1|TRBV29-1
SGWFYRAANTEAF
>TRBJ1-6|TRBV20-1
SARDYQENSPLH
>TRBJ2-4|TRBV15
ATSREGGGTNIQY
>TRBJ2-7|TRBV12-3/TRBV12-4
ASNQGGSYEQY
>TRBJ2-2|TRBV4-1
ASSHTTSGGSLVDTGELF
>TRBJ2-5|TRBV24-1
ATSDFGGFGQETQY
>TRBJ2-7|TRBV12-3/TRBV12-4
ASSPGGYEQY
>TRBJ2-3|TRBV5-1
ASSLGLAGASTDTQY
>TRBJ2-3|TRBV12-3/TRBV12-4
ASSLGVGDTQY
>TRBJ1-3|TRBV14
ASSRDRGRGNTIY
>TRBJ2-2|TRBV12-3/TRBV12-4
ASNSPYTGELF
>TRBJ2-3|TRBV12-3/TRBV12-4
ASSLRWDTDTQY
>TRBJ2-3|TRBV20-1
SAAWRGGSSTDTQY
>TRBJ1-2|TRBV9
ASSVLPGGGYGYT
>TRBJ1-4|TRBV12-3/TRBV12-4
ASSLVRRREKLF